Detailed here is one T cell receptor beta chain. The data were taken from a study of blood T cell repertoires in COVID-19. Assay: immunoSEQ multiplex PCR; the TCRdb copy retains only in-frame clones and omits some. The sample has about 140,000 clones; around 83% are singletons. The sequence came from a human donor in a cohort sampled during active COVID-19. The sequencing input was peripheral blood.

The CDR3: CASSPLYGDTQYF. The CDR3 DNA sequence: TGTGCCAGCAGCCCCCTCTACGGAGATACGCAGTATTTT. This rearrangement joins TRBV3-1 (or the pseudogene TRBV3-2) to TRBJ2-3, with unresolved D. V shed 4 bases and J shed 5 bases, with 10 bases lying between them. The CDR3 has 13 amino acids. Germline lookup yields CDR1 LGHDT and CDR2 YNNKEL (reference sequence).